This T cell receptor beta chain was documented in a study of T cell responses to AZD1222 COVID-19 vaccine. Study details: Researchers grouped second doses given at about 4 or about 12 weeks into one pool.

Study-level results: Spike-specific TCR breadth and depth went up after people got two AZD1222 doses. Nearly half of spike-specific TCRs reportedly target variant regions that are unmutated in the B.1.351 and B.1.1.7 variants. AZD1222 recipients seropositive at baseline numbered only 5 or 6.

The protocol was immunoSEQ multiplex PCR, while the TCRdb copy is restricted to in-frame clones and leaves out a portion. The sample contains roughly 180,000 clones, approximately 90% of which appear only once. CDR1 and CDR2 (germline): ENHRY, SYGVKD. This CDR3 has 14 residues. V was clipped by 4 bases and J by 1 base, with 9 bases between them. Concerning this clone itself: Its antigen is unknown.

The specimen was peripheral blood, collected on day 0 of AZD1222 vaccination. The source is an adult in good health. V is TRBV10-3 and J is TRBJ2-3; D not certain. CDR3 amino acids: CAISGLRGTDTQYF. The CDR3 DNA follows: TGTGCCATCAGTGGTCTTAGGGGCACAGATACGCAGTATTTT.